This T cell receptor (beta chain) derives from a study of CD8+ T cells in alopecia areata. After removal of 3 bases from V and 6 bases from J, the junction contained 8 bases not matched to a gene. The CDR3 contains 15 residues. Germline values: CDR1 MDHEN, CDR2 SYDVKM. Noted treatment: oral pan-JAK inhibitor, 5-10 mg twice daily. RNA extraction was followed by reverse transcription into cDNA, which acted as the sequencing template. The method was immunoSEQ multiplex PCR; TCRdb's version includes in-frame clones alone and lacks a portion of them. In the table there are about 210,000 clones, about 40% of which are singletons.

This chain links TRBV28 with TRBJ1-1; 9 bases are a match to TRBD1. The clonotype was recovered from a human donor with alopecia areata. Sequenced here: CD4+ T cells sorted from blood, sampled around week 36, from a patient treated with tofacitinib. This chain's CDR3 is CASSFHRTGAAEAFF. The CDR3 bases are TGTGCCAGCAGTTTTCACCGGACAGGGGCCGCTGAAGCTTTCTTT.